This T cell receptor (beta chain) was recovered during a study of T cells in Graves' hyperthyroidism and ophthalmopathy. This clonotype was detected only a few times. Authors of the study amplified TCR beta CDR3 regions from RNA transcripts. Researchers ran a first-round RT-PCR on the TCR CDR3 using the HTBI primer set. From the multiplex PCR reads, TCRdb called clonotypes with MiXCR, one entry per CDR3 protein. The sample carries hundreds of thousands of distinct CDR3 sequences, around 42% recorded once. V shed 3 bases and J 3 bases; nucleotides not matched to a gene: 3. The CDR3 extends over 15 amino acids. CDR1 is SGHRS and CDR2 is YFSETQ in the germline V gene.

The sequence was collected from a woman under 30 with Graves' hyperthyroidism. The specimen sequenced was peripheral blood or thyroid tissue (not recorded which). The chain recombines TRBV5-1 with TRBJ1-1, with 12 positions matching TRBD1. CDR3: CASSWGTGGYTEAFF. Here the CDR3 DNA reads TGCGCCAGCAGCTGGGGGACAGGGGGCTACACTGAAGCTTTCTTT.